This is a list of T cell receptor beta chains from one sample in a study of identical twins. In TCRdb, the 5' RACE reads were re-called with MiXCR into one record per CDR3 protein. This table has approximately 680,000 distinct CDR3 sequences, about 7.1% appearing once. The sample was also linked to a second study, of yellow fever vaccine responses in identical twins.

Sequenced: PBMCs. The receptors were gathered from a woman aged 18-29 years in good health. The conserved cysteine and the conserved F or W are not part of the CDR3 here.

J gene | V gene | CDR3 protein
TRBJ2-2 | TRBV7-6 | ASSLEGAGVNTGELF
TRBJ2-2 | TRBV4-2 | ASSQGTPNTRELF
TRBJ2-5 | TRBV28 | ASSFEQGAIQETQY
TRBJ2-2 | TRBV4-1 | ASSQDQGWTGELF
TRBJ1-2 | TRBV5-1 | ASSLGQGMIYGYT
TRBJ2-3 | TRBV27 | ASSSKSGLTSTDTQY
TRBJ2-3 | TRBV12-3/TRBV12-4 | ASSYPPGRGQGWSDTQY
TRBJ2-7 | TRBV12-3/TRBV12-4 | ASSPMRREQY
TRBJ2-3 | TRBV4-2 | ASSQAPSGGAAPDTQY
TRBJ2-1 | TRBV7-3 | ASSYSTSGRTNEQF
TRBJ2-7 | TRBV2 | ASSELRTLEQY
TRBJ2-5 | TRBV21-1 | ATPDREETQY
TRBJ2-1 | TRBV10-3 | AISAGPRGEQF
TRBJ2-3 | TRBV3-1 | ASSQRNTDTQY
TRBJ2-7 | TRBV7-3 | ASSLRLAGPNEQY
TRBJ2-1 | TRBV4-2 | ASSQDLTSGYNEQF
TRBJ2-6 | TRBV5-1 | ASSLSQAGANVLT
TRBJ1-2 | TRBV3-1 | ASSQSGQGFNYGYT
TRBJ2-1 | TRBV25-1 | ASSEGGDEQF
TRBJ2-1 | TRBV3-1 | ASSQDPSGGYNEQF
TRBJ2-5 | TRBV10-2 | ASSPWGLFSASPPERQETQY
TRBJ2-6 | TRBV10-1 | ASSEWGPGSGANVLT
TRBJ1-1 | TRBV5-1 | ASLEMNTEAF
TRBJ2-7 | TRBV27 | ASSLSGTSGSHEQY
TRBJ2-7 | TRBV4-2 | ASSQEPSGTYEQY
TRBJ2-3 | TRBV6-4 | ASSAVSSGGSDTQY
TRBJ1-5 | TRBV2 | ANTGAGGTQPQH
TRBJ1-4 | TRBV12-3/TRBV12-4 | ASKNRGRVEKLF
TRBJ2-7 | TRBV12-3/TRBV12-4 | ASSQPGQSSSYEQY
TRBJ2-1 | TRBV4-1 | ASRQERTRVGYNEQF
TRBJ1-5 | TRBV7-6 | ASSFLEGSQPQH
TRBJ1-1 | TRBV12-3/TRBV12-4 | ASSYLTGSYTEAF
TRBJ2-1 | TRBV5-1 | ASSLVGGLAVSSYNEQF
TRBJ2-4 | TRBV12-3/TRBV12-4 | ASSRTDLAKNIQY
TRBJ2-7 | TRBV5-1 | ASSLSSGSYGYEQY
TRBJ2-2 | TRBV12-3/TRBV12-4 | ASILWGGTGDTGELF
TRBJ2-2 | TRBV2 | ASKGGVLNTGELF
TRBJ1-5 | TRBV25-1 | ASIGDWEMEPQH
TRBJ2-5 | TRBV28 | ASSTPGQGNPETQY
TRBJ2-3 | TRBV5-1 | ASSLMTSGGATDTQY
TRBJ2-5 | TRBV7-8 | ATDPNRITNKGTQY
TRBJ2-2 | TRBV12-3/TRBV12-4 | ASMDTNTGELF
TRBJ2-1 | TRBV3-1 | ASSQEGALGGEQF
TRBJ1-1 | TRBV27 | ASSSPADRRTNTEAF
TRBJ2-7 | TRBV7-9 | ASSLAIPEQY
TRBJ2-4 | TRBV25-1 | ASSELIRGENIQY
TRBJ2-3 | TRBV12-3/TRBV12-4 | ASRRTDTDTQY
TRBJ2-1 | TRBV20-1 | SASLRERGYNEQF
TRBJ2-2 | TRBV12-3/TRBV12-4 | ASLGGGSLTGELF
TRBJ2-5 | TRBV5-6 | ASKTSGGLETQY
TRBJ1-6 | TRBV5-1 | ASSPRVTGGSGNSPLH
TRBJ2-4 | TRBV6-1 | ASSAGVGGKNIQY
TRBJ2-3 | TRBV3-1 | ASTRSDISTDTQY
TRBJ1-1 | TRBV5-1 | ASSLGTQVPNTEAF
TRBJ2-1 | TRBV12-3/TRBV12-4 | ASTLGGIGRF
TRBJ1-3 | TRBV6-5 | ASSYSFIWESGNTIY